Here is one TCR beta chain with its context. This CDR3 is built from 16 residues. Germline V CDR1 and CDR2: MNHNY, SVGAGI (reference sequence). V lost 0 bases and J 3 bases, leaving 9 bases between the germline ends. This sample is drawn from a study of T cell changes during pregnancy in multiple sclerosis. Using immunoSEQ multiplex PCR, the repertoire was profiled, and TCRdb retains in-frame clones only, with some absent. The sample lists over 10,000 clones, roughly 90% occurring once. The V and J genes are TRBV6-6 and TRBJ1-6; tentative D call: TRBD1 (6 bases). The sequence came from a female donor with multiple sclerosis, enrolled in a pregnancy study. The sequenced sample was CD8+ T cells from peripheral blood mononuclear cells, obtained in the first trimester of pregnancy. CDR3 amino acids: CASSYSRDNYNSPLHF. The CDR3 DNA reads TGTGCCAGCAGTTACTCACGGGACAACTATAATTCACCCCTCCACTTT.